Listed below are T cell receptor beta chains from one sample, sequenced in a study of shared clonotypes between healthy human individuals. The assay was immunoSEQ multiplex PCR, and TCRdb's table has in-frame clones only and misses some. The repertoire holds more than 2,000,000 clones, with roughly nine tenths as singletons. Material for sequencing was naive CD4+ T cells sorted from blood. These receptors all come from a man in his late teens or twenties in good health. Both conserved end residues are part of each CDR3.

v_call,cdr3_aa
TRBV5-6,CASSLVLAVSYNEQFF
TRBV2,CASSETGGIVDQPQHF
TRBV6-5,CASSPNRGPSYEQYF
TRBV9,CASSALLTSGRAWRAGANVLTF
TRBV11-2,CASSSIKPGLAANTGELFF
TRBV4-1,CASSQGGGRGTLHNEQFF
TRBV6-1,CASSEADPSNQPQHF
TRBV6-1,CASIRNRETQYF
TRBV11-2,CASSLFAVNEKLFF
TRBV19,CASSRGTAGGSPLHF
TRBV6-1,CATQETAANTGELFF
TRBV11-1,CASSLQGAGTGELFF
TRBV7-2,CASSPHRAGANVLTF
TRBV6-5,CASTHRGDTGELFF
TRBV7-6,CASSLSSGGAYNEQFF
TRBV6-6,CASSTSSRDFLIGYTF
TRBV6-5,CASTPGAGELFF
TRBV29-1,CSVDAVLSYGYTF
TRBV10-3,CAIGSGRAIETQYF
TRBV6-6,CASSSAAQAQYF
TRBV6-5,CASSYRPGVYGYTF
TRBV5-5,CASSLAGLMNTEAFF
TRBV2,CAGGQDSNQPQHF
TRBV6-5,CASARERNTEAFF
TRBV6-1,CASSDDRGGETQYF
TRBV18,CASSLGELENTIYF
TRBV7-6,CASSLGRRENEAFF
TRBV29-1,CSVGTSQGAGETQYF
TRBV10-3,CAIRGQADTEAFF
TRBV5-4,CASSLDRQETQYF
TRBV7-2,CASSEPGQGSQPQHF
TRBV25-1,CASSLNPTLYYF
TRBV28,CASRRKWQRANYGYTF
TRBV28,CASRGDSYEQYF
TRBV5-1,CASSLETAYEQYF
TRBV7-2,CASRLAGGETQYF